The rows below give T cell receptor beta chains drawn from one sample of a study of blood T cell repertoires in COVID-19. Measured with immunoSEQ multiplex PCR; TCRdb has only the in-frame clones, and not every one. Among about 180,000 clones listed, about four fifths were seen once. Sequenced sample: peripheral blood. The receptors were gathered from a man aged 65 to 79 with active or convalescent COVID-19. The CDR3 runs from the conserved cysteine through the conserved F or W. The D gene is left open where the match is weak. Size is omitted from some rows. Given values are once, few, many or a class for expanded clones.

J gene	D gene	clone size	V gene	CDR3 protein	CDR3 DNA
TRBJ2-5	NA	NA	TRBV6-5	CASRSWGAETQYF	TGTGCCAGCAGGTCATGGGGAGCGGAGACCCAGTACTTC
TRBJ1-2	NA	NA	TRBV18	CASSPGRANYGYTF	TGTGCCAGCTCACCGGGCAGAGCTAACTATGGCTACACCTTC
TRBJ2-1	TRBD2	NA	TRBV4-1	CASTGTSGGVSYNEQFF	TGCGCCAGCACGGGGACTAGCGGGGGGGTGTCCTACAATGAGCAGTTCTTC
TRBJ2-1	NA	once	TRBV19	CASSIMGAQIYNEQFF	TGTGCCAGTAGTATAATGGGAGCGCAGATTTACAATGAGCAGTTCTTC
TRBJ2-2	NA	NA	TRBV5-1	CASSGEGRSGELFF	TGCGCCAGCAGCGGAGAGGGAAGGTCCGGGGAGCTGTTTTTT
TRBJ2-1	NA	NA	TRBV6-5	CATERRNPGDNEQFF	TGTGCCACCGAAAGGAGGAACCCTGGGGACAATGAGCAGTTCTTC
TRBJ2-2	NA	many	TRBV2	CASNYSPNTGELFF	TGTGCCAGCAATTATTCCCCGAACACCGGGGAGCTGTTTTTT
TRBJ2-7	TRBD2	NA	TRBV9	CASSYPGTRVYEQYF	TGTGCCAGCAGCTACCCCGGGACTAGGGTCTACGAGCAGTACTTC
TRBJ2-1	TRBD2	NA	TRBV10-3	CAISSASGSTSYNEQFF	TGTGCCATCAGTTCGGCTAGCGGGAGCACGTCCTACAATGAGCAGTTCTTC
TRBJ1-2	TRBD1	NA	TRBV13	CASSFMGPTGGPNGYTF	TGTGCCAGCAGCTTCATGGGACCGACAGGGGGACCTAATGGCTACACCTTC
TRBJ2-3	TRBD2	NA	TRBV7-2	CASSPGLAGGGDTQYF	TGTGCCAGCAGCCCGGGACTAGCGGGGGGGGGAGATACGCAGTATTTT
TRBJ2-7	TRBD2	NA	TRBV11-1	CASSPVFGREDYEQYF	TGTGCCAGCAGCCCCGTATTTGGCCGGGAGGACTACGAGCAGTACTTC
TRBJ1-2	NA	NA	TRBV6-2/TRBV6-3	CASSYSMTGPAGGYTF	TGTGCCAGCAGTTACTCGATGACCGGGCCTGCGGGGGGCTACACCTTC
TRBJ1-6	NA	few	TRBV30	CAWSPLGGVRNSPLHF	TGTGCCTGGAGTCCCCTAGGGGGGGTCCGTAATTCACCCCTCCACTTT
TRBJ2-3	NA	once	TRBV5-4	CASSLERGSDTQYF	TGTGCCAGCAGCCTCGAACGGGGGTCGGATACGCAGTATTTT
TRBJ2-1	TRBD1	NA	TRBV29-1	CSVAKGQGSYNEQFF	TGCAGCGTCGCAAAGGGACAGGGGTCCTACAATGAGCAGTTCTTC
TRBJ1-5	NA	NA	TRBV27	CASSSQGGQPQHF	TGTGCCAGCAGTTCTCAGGGTGGTCAGCCCCAGCATTTT
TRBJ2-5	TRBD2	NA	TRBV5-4	CASSRSAGALQETQYF	TGTGCCAGCAGCCGGTCAGCGGGGGCCCTACAAGAGACCCAGTACTTC
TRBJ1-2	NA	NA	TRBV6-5	CASSYQGKDDGYTF	TGTGCCAGCAGTTATCAGGGAAAGGACGATGGCTACACCTTC
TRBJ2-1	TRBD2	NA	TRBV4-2	CASSQERLADYNEQFF	TGTGCCAGCAGCCAAGAGCGACTAGCAGATTACAATGAGCAGTTCTTC
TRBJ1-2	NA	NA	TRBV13	CASSLAPGGYTF	TGTGCCAGCAGCTTAGCCCCGGGAGGCTACACCTTC
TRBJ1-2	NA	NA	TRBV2	CASSYDRQYGYTF	TGTGCCAGCAGTTACGACAGGCAATATGGCTACACCTTC
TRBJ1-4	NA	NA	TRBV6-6	CASRTGVANEKLFF	TGTGCCAGCAGGACCGGGGTAGCTAATGAAAAACTGTTTTTT
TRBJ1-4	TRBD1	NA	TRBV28	CASESIAATDRDEKLFF	TGTGCCAGCGAATCGATCGCGGCGACAGACAGGGACGAAAAACTGTTTTTT
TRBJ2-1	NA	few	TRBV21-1	CASSTQGLAGSYNEQFF	TGTGCCAGCAGCACACAGGGACTAGCGGGATCCTACAATGAGCAGTTCTTC
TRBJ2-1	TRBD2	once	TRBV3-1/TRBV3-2	CASSLGGGRHNEQFF	TGTGCCAGCAGTCTCGGGGGGGGGAGACACAATGAGCAGTTCTTC
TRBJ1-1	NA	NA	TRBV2	CASSKAVNTEAFF	TGTGCCAGCAGCAAAGCGGTGAACACTGAAGCTTTCTTT
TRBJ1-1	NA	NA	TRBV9	CASSADFRTEAFF	TGTGCCAGCAGCGCCGACTTTAGGACTGAAGCTTTCTTT
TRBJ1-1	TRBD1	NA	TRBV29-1	CSVEVGRTGLNTEAFF	TGCAGCGTTGAGGTAGGAAGGACAGGGCTGAACACTGAAGCTTTCTTT
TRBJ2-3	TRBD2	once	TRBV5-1	CASSLAGGPDTQYF	TGCGCCAGCAGCTTAGCGGGAGGGCCGGATACGCAGTATTTT
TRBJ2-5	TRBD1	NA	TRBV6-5	CASSRDSQETQYF	TGTGCCAGCAGTCGGGACAGCCAAGAGACCCAGTACTTC
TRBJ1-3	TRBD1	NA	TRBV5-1	CASSPSGGISGNTIYF	TGCGCCAGCAGCCCCTCAGGGGGGATCTCTGGAAACACCATATATTTT
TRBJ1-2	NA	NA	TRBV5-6	CASSWLTEPGYGYTF	TGTGCCAGCAGCTGGCTAACGGAGCCCGGCTATGGCTACACCTTC
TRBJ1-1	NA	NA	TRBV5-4	CASSPWGGAMNTEAFF	TGTGCCAGCAGCCCATGGGGCGGGGCGATGAACACTGAAGCTTTCTTT
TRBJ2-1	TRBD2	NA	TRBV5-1	CASRASGNTNEQFF	TGCGCCAGCAGAGCTAGCGGGAACACGAATGAGCAGTTCTTC
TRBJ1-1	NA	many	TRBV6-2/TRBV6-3	CASSPTTTGLHF	TGTGCCAGCAGTCCGACGACTACAGGGCTTCATTTT
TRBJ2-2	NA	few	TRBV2	CASSEGQYTGELFF	TGTGCCAGCAGTGAAGGACAGTACACCGGGGAGCTGTTTTTT
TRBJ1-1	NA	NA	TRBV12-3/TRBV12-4	CASRLQGNTEAFF	TGTGCCAGCAGGTTACAGGGGAACACTGAAGCTTTCTTT
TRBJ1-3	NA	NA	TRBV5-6	CASSLDRSYTIYF	TGTGCCAGCAGCTTGGACCGGTCGTACACCATATATTTT
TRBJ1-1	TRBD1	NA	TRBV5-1	CASELQGDSNTEAFF	TGCGCCAGCGAACTACAGGGGGATTCGAACACTGAAGCTTTCTTT
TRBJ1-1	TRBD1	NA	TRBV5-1	CASSLFPGGDRTEAFF	TGCGCCAGCAGCTTGTTTCCAGGGGGCGATAGGACTGAAGCTTTCTTT
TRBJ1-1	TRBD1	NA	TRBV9	CASSSRADRAKAFF	TGTGCCAGCAGCTCTAGGGCAGACAGGGCTAAAGCTTTCTTT
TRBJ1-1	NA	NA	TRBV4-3	CASSPSSSGEAFF	TGCGCCAGCAGCCCTTCGAGTTCCGGTGAAGCTTTCTTT
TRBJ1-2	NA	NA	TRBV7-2	CASSFRNYGYTF	TGTGCCAGCAGCTTCAGAAACTATGGCTACACCTTC